This TCR beta chain was sequenced during a study of neoadjuvant anti-PD-1 for oral cavity cancer. At the level of the study: Patients without progression received a fourth nivolumab dose around day 43, then surgical resection on days 50-56. Findings and limits, study-wide: Each response group had just a few patients in TCR analyses.

Concerning this clone: Its matching antigen is unknown.

Germline V gene data show CDR1 as MNHEY and CDR2 as SVGAGI. The CDR3 is 11 residues long. Trimming cost V 2 bases and J 11 bases, with 9 bases left between them. PBMC libraries mostly used approximately 0.5 ug of input genomic DNA, with six replicates per sample. TCRdb keeps only in-frame clones here, not all; method: immunoSEQ multiplex PCR. Among around 8,000 clones listed, approximately 70% were seen once. Time point described: after neoadjuvant nivolumab, at surgical resection. This TCR was recovered from a person between 40 and 80 years old with oral cavity squamous cell carcinoma. The specimen comprised PBMCs, sampled after nivolumab (anti-PD-1) treatment. The chain is built from TRBV6-5 and TRBJ1-2; the D is unclear. The CDR3, as DNA: TGTGCCAGCAGTTACGGTGGCTCGTACACCTTC. Translated, it gives CASSYGGSYTF.